These 16 T cell receptor beta chains were sequenced from one sample in a study of shared clonotypes between healthy human individuals. The method was immunoSEQ multiplex PCR; TCRdb's version includes in-frame clones alone and lacks a portion of them. The profile shows about a million clones, around three quarters of them singletons. The sample taken for sequencing was memory CD4+ T cells from PBMCs. The subset is: CD45RA-negative fraction. These receptors originate from a man between 18 and 35 years old in good health. Some clones in this sample may be carry-over from other donors' samples.

Comments on this clone: A much larger clone differs from this one at a single base, so this may be a read error. The V call is TRBV6-5, the J call TRBJ2-2; D uncertain. V was pared by 0 bases and J by 4 bases, with 9 bases between. Germline loops: CDR1 MNHEY, CDR2 SVGAGI. This CDR3 spans 15 amino acids. DNA for the CDR3: TGTGCCAGCAGTTACTCGACGGTGAGCACCGGGGAGCTGTTTTTT. This translates into CASSYSTVSTGELFF.

Worth noting for this clone: Other DNA sequences of this sample code for an identical CDR3. This rearrangement joins TRBV28 to TRBJ2-6; tentatively, D is TRBD2 (6 bases). Germline CDR1 MDHEN, CDR2 SYDVKM. Trimming took off 1 base at V and 2 bases at J, with 6 bases between the two ends. The CDR3 is 15 residues long. CDR3 DNA sequence: TGTGCCAGCAGTTTATCGGGGGCTGGGGCCAACGTCCTGACTTTC. It yields the protein CASSLSGAGANVLTF.

This clone showed up just once. V gene TRBV9 combines with J gene TRBJ1-2; tentatively, D is TRBD1 (5 bases). Trimming removed 0 bases at V and 8 bases at J, with 11 bases between. CDR1 is SGDLS, CDR2 YYNGEE, per germline. The CDR3 is made up of 13 amino acids. CDR3 coding DNA: TGTGCCAGCAGCGTAGAAGACGGGGGAGGCTACACCTTC. It yields the protein CASSVEDGGGYTF.

In its sample, this clone was seen a few times. The chain couples TRBV7-9 to TRBJ2-2, with D unclear. This CDR3 spans 13 amino acids. The V gene lost 2 bases and the J gene lost 5 bases, with 6 bases spanning the gap. Germline lookup yields CDR1 SEHNR and CDR2 FQNEAQ (reference sequence). CDR3 in DNA: TGTGCCAGCAGCTTAAGCAAAACCGGGGAGCTGTTTTTT. Encoded protein: CASSLSKTGELFF.

The V gene is TRBV5-1, the J gene TRBJ1-3; TRBD1 matches 7 bases. The CDR3 loop spans 17 amino acids. The germline gives CDR1 SGHRS, CDR2 YFSETQ. V shed 2 bases and J 0 bases; nucleotides not matched to a gene: 8. As DNA, the CDR3 is TGCGCCAGCAGCTTTTGGGGGGACAGCCTCTCTGGAAACACCATATATTTT. Its protein is CASSFWGDSLSGNTIYF.

The table lists this clone with a few counts. The CDR3 region has the DNA TGTGCCAGCAGCCGAATACAGGGTGGGAACACTGAAGCTTTCTTT. Protein product: CASSRIQGGNTEAFF. The chain recombines TRBV4-2 with TRBJ1-1, with a tentative D call TRBD1 (6 bases). The germline V gene has CDR1 LGHNA and CDR2 YNFKEQ. This CDR3 comprises 15 residues. The ends were cut back, 4 bases at V and 1 base at J, with 13 bases in the middle.

The V gene is TRBV11-3, the J gene TRBJ1-4; no firm D call. This CDR3 is built from 14 residues. V shed 3 bases and J shed 3 bases, with 8 bases lying between them. Germline values: CDR1 SGHNT, CDR2 YENEEA. CDR3 DNA: TGTGCCAGCAGCTTCAGTGGACCTAATGAAAAACTGTTTTTT. Translating it yields CASSFSGPNEKLFF. Based on the CDR3 plus reference TRBV11-3 and TRBJ1-4, the full variable domain is EAGVVQSPRYKIIEKKQPVAFWCNPISGHNTLYWYLQNLGQGPELLIRYENEEAVDDSQLPKDRFSAERLKGVDSTLKIQPAELGDSAVYLCASSFSGPNEKLFFGSGTQLSVL.

The chain recombines TRBV5-4 with TRBJ2-7; 14 bases agree with TRBD2. In germline, CDR1 is SGHNT, CDR2 YYREEE (reference sequence). V shed 0 bases and J 6 bases; nucleotides not matched to a gene: 5. The CDR3 runs to 16 residues. As DNA, the CDR3 is TGTGCCAGCAGCTTGGGACTAGCGGGAGGGAAGGGCGAGCAGTACTTC. Translation: CASSLGLAGGKGEQYF.

V is TRBV25-1 and J is TRBJ1-4, with D unresolved. V lost 1 base and J 8 bases, leaving 14 bases between the germline ends. This CDR3 has 15 amino acids. Germline assignment: CDR1 MGHDK and CDR2 SYGVNS. CDR3 sequence: CASSEWAVSEEKLFF. CDR3 DNA sequence: TGTGCCAGCAGTGAATGGGCAGTGAGTGAAGAAAAACTGTTTTTT.

This clone was recorded only once. The chain joins TRBV2 to TRBJ1-5; perhaps TRBD1 as D (5 bases). The CDR3 loop spans 16 amino acids. Germline loops: CDR1 SNHLY, CDR2 FYNNEI. The V end lost 5 bases, the J end lost 4 bases, and 18 bases lay between the germline ends. DNA for the CDR3: TGTGCCAGCAGTAACCAGGACGGGGGTAGGAATCAGCCCCAGCATTTT. Its translation is CASSNQDGGRNQPQHF.

This sequence joins TRBV6-5 and TRBJ2-7; maybe TRBD2 (7 bases). The CDR3 extends over 16 amino acids. CDR1 MNHEY and CDR2 SVGAGI come from the germline V gene. The V and J ends lost 4 bases and 5 bases respectively, with 21 bases between them. CDR3 DNA: TGTGCCAGCAGTTTACTTTCAGGGGCGGGAGTTCACGAGCAGTACTTC. Translation: CASSLLSGAGVHEQYF.

The chain has TRBV27 and TRBJ1-1, with a possible D match to TRBD1 (5 bases). Germline V lookup: CDR1 MNHEY, CDR2 SMNVEV (reference sequence). This CDR3 is 13 amino acids long. CDR3 amino acids: CVSKRGTNTEAFF. The CDR3 DNA sequence: TGTGTCAGTAAACGGGGCACCAACACTGAAGCTTTCTTT.

The chain joins TRBV9 to TRBJ1-4; maybe TRBD1 (6 bases). This CDR3 comprises 15 residues. The V gene's germline CDR1 is SGDLS and CDR2 YYNGEE. The V end was cut by 4 bases, the J end by 3 bases, with 13 bases between. The CDR3 DNA follows: TGTGCCAGCAGCATGACGACAGGTCCTAATGAAAAACTGTTTTTT. This sequence encodes CASSMTTGPNEKLFF.

The rearrangement links TRBV28 to TRBJ1-4; the D gene is possibly TRBD1 (5 bases). Germline CDR1 reads MDHEN; CDR2 reads SYDVKM. Trimming shortened V by 7 bases and J by 6 bases, and 18 bases separated the two germline ends. This CDR3 has 15 residues. CDR3 region: CASTPSGQGDEKLFF. The CDR3 bases are TGTGCCAGCACCCCAAGCGGGCAGGGAGATGAAAAACTGTTTTTT.

The V and J genes are TRBV28 and TRBJ1-5; D gene ambiguous. Germline assignment: CDR1 MDHEN and CDR2 SYDVKM. The CDR3 extends over 16 amino acids. Trimming took 3 bases from V and 0 from J, leaving 12 bases between them. The CDR3 region is CASSFTGVGSNQPQHF. The CDR3 nucleotides read TGTGCCAGCAGTTTTACCGGGGTAGGTAGCAATCAGCCCCAGCATTTT.

Only a few counts were recorded for this clone. The CDR3 coding sequence is TGTGCCAGCAGCTTATTGCAGGGAAGGGTAGACACTGAAGCTTTCTTT. It specifies CASSLLQGRVDTEAFF. The genes are TRBV7-8 and TRBJ1-1; maybe TRBD1 (5 bases). This CDR3 region has 16 residues. The V and J ends lost 2 bases and 3 bases respectively, with 16 bases between them. Germline CDR1 is SGHVS and CDR2 is FQNEAQ.